The 25 T cell receptor beta chains below all came from one sample that was sequenced in a study of post-analysis software for immune sequencing data. Study-level findings and limits: About 5 TRBV segments were more frequent in patients than controls; TRBV5-6, TRBV5-1 and TRBV20-1 belonged to this group.

Each TCR beta cDNA library carried unique molecular identifiers. MiXCR, run by TCRdb on the PCR reads, gives a single entry per CDR3 protein. The sample shows 250,000 to 300,000 distinct CDR3 sequences, 36% of them seen only once. These receptors' antigens are unknown. Sequencing used blood. These receptors originate from a girl aged 5-17 years with multiple sclerosis.

Written as DNA, the CDR3 is TGTGCCAGCAGCTTGGACGGAACCTATGGCTACACCTTC. Amino acids: CASSLDGTYGYTF. V gene TRBV5-4 combines with J gene TRBJ1-2; D uncertain. This CDR3 comprises 13 residues. V was cut by 0 bases and J by 4 bases, with 7 bases left in between. Per germline, CDR1 SGHNT and CDR2 YYREEE (reference sequence).

Regarding this clonotype: A much larger clonotype is one base distant, so this may be a read error. The chain uses TRBV7-9 and TRBJ2-1; no definite D call. V lost 5 bases, J lost 10 bases, and 15 bases lay in between. The CDR3 consists of 13 residues. The germline CDR1 and CDR2 sequences are SEHNR and FQNEAQ (reference sequence). DNA for the CDR3: TGTGCCAGCAGCCTTGGGGTGACTCGAGAGCAGTTCTTC. Translation gives CASSLGVTREQFF. The whole variable domain, filled in from reference TRBV7-9 and TRBJ2-1, reads DTGVSQNPRHKITKRGQNVTFRCDPISEHNRLYWYRQTLGQGPEFLTYFQNEAQLEKSRLLSDRFSAERPKGSFSTLEIQRTEQGDSAMYLCASSLGVTREQFFGPGTRLTVL.

The chain uses TRBV6-5 and TRBJ2-4; 8 positions match TRBD2. With the DNA end fitting TRBJ2-7 better, the J assignment may be wrong. The length of the CDR3 is 14 residues. CDR1 and CDR2 from the germline V gene are MNHEY and SVGAGI. The CDR3 loop is CASSYGAAGGEQYF. The CDR3 nucleotides read TGTGCCAGCAGTTACGGGGCGGCGGGAGGCGAGCAGTACTTC.

Many counts were recorded for this clonotype. V is TRBV24-1 and J is TRBJ2-3; tentatively, D is TRBD1 or TRBD2 (6 bases each). Per germline, CDR1 KGHDR and CDR2 SFDVKD. With 6 bases removed from V and 2 bases from J, the gap between germline ends came to 17 bases. CDR3 length: 16 amino acids. The CDR3 is CATSSRRGATTDTQYF. The CDR3, as DNA: TGTGCCACCAGTTCACGGAGGGGGGCGACCACAGATACGCAGTATTTT.

In regard to this clonotype: A much larger clone differs by one base, so this may be a read error. The V and J genes are TRBV20-1 and TRBJ1-5; a weak D match, TRBD1 (5 bases). The V and J ends lost 6 bases and 11 bases respectively, with 20 bases between them. CDR3 length equals 13 residues. Germline CDR1 DFQATT, CDR2 SNEGSKA (reference sequence). CDR3 sequence: CSARDGAPSAQHF. CDR3 nucleotides: TGCAGTGCCCGGGACGGGGCCCCCTCGGCCCAGCATTTT.

The chain links TRBV5-1 to TRBJ2-7; 7 bases agree with TRBD1. The DNA end is more similar to TRBJ2-4, so the J call may be wrong. Germline V gives CDR1 SGHRS, CDR2 YFSETQ. This CDR3 comprises 14 residues. This CDR3 is CASSPRGLGNIQYF. CDR3 DNA sequence: TGCGCCAGCAGCCCAAGGGGGCTCGGAAACATTCAGTACTTC.

This sequence joins TRBV29-1 and TRBJ2-4; TRBD1 matches at 11 bases. The J call is uncertain, as TRBJ2-7 better fits the DNA end. The CDR3 consists of 16 residues. Germline CDR1 and CDR2: SQVTM and ANQGSEA. This CDR3 reads CSVEKDRGLRGYEQYF. In DNA, the CDR3 is TGCAGCGTTGAAAAGGACAGGGGGCTCAGGGGCTACGAGCAGTACTTC.

A remark on this clonotype: It may be a read error: a sequence one base away is much more abundant. The chain employs TRBV29-1 and TRBJ1-1; D gene uncertain. The CDR3 extends over 12 amino acids. From germline, CDR1 is SQVTM and CDR2 ANQGSEA. The germline V and J ends were trimmed by 7 bases and 0 bases, with 9 bases remaining between them. The CDR3, as DNA: TGCAGCGGGGTAGGGCTGAACACTGAAGCTTTCTTT. It is translated as CSGVGLNTEAFF.

This clonotype was observed many times. The chain employs TRBV12-3 or TRBV12-4 and TRBJ1-5, with 11 bases identical to TRBD1. The CDR3 sequence is 17 residues long. The V gene end was trimmed by 7 bases and the J gene end by 2 bases; junction bases not matched to a gene: 10. DNA for the CDR3: TGTGCCAGCAATTCGGAGGACAGGGGGCCTGGCAATCAGCCCCAGCATTTT. Its protein is CASNSEDRGPGNQPQHF.

As regards this clonotype: A much larger clone sits a single nucleotide away, making a read error possible. The chain has TRBV27 and TRBJ1-2, with TRBD1 matching 8 bases. J was trimmed by 6 bases and V by 1 base; bases with no gene match: 4. In germline, CDR1 is MNHEY, CDR2 SMNVEV (reference sequence). This CDR3 comprises 14 residues. Here the CDR3 DNA reads TGTGCCAGCAGTTTATATCAGGGGGCCCATGGCTACACCTTC. Translating gives CASSLYQGAHGYTF.

The rearrangement uses TRBV14 and TRBJ2-1; TRBD2 matches at 9 bases. V lost 0 bases, J lost 0 bases, and 6 bases stayed unmatched. The CDR3 is made up of 18 amino acids. Germline CDR1 SGHDN, CDR2 FVKESK. CDR3 sequence (DNA): TGTGCCAGCAGCCAAGATATCAATAGCGGGAGCTCCTACAATGAGCAGTTCTTC. Protein: CASSQDINSGSSYNEQFF.

CDR3 in DNA: TGTGCCAGCAGATCTAAGGGACCTGTTTACAATGAGCAGTACTTC. Translated, it gives CASRSKGPVYNEQYF. The rearrangement joins TRBV7-2 to TRBJ2-7, with D possibly being TRBD1 or TRBD2 (5 bases each). Per germline, CDR1 SGHTA and CDR2 FQGNSA. This CDR3 contains 15 residues. Trimming left V 6 bases short and J 7 bases short, with 22 bases between.

This clonotype has just a few counts. V usage is TRBV27 and J usage is TRBJ1-1; 9 bases agree with TRBD1. Germline assignment: CDR1 MNHEY and CDR2 SMNVEV (reference sequence). The junction had 7 bases not matched to a gene; V was cut back by 5 bases and J by 0 bases. This CDR3 region has 16 residues. The CDR3 DNA sequence: TGTGCCAGCAGTCTGGGACAGGGCGGTCTGAACACTGAAGCTTTCTTT. Translating gives CASSLGQGGLNTEAFF.

This clonotype was seen more than once but under ten times. The genes are TRBV5-1 and TRBJ2-1, with 7 positions matching TRBD1. Germline lookup yields CDR1 SGHRS and CDR2 YFSETQ. The CDR3 is 15 residues long. With V trimmed by 0 bases and J by 3 bases, 3 bases remained unmatched. The CDR3 region is CASSLATGFYNEQFF. The CDR3 DNA reads TGCGCCAGCAGCTTGGCGACAGGGTTCTACAATGAGCAGTTCTTC.

The chain is built from TRBV10-3 and TRBJ2-5; D possibly corresponds to TRBD1 (7 bases). This CDR3 contains 15 residues. The germline gives CDR1 ENHRY, CDR2 SYGVKD. The V end was cut by 3 bases, the J end by 2 bases, with 13 bases between. CDR3 bases: TGTGCCATCAGTGATTGGACAGGAGGGCAAGAGACCCAGTACTTC. This encodes CAISDWTGGQETQYF.

The rearrangement uses TRBV30 and TRBJ1-1, with D unclear. Trimming removed 4 bases at V and 4 bases at J, with 10 bases between. The CDR3 is 12 amino acids. In germline, CDR1 is GTSNPN, CDR2 SVGIG (reference sequence). DNA of the CDR3: TGTGCCTGGAACCAGGATGGCACTGAAGCTTTCTTT. Translated: CAWNQDGTEAFF.

The CDR3 region has the DNA TGTGCCAGCAGTTACTCGTTCGGCACGGTAGCCTCCGAGCAGTACTTC. Protein sequence: CASSYSFGTVASEQYF. This rearrangement joins TRBV6-5 to TRBJ2-5; D is undetermined. The tail of the sequence fits TRBJ2-7 better, so the J call may be wrong. The germline CDR1 and CDR2 sequences are MNHEY and SVGAGI. CDR3 length: 16 amino acids.

J is TRBJ1-2 and V is TRBV12-3 or TRBV12-4; unclear D gene. The V end lost 7 bases, the J end lost 2 bases, and 11 bases lay between the germline ends. The CDR3 totals 13 residues. The chain's CDR3 is CASNKGPNYGYTF. CDR3 nucleotide sequence: TGTGCCAGCAATAAGGGCCCGAACTATGGCTACACCTTC.

Concerning this clonotype itself: Here the CDR3 omits its conserved ending phenylalanine or tryptophan, so a read error is the likely source. This rearrangement joins TRBV20-1 to TRBJ2-1; D remains unclear. The CDR3 length is 14 residues. Germline CDR1 DFQATT, CDR2 SNEGSKA (reference sequence). V lost 0 bases, J lost 6 bases, and 12 bases lay in between. The CDR3, as DNA: TGCAGTGCTAGAGAAAAACAGTTTTGCAATGAGCAGTTCCTC. It specifies CSAREKQFCNEQFL.

This clonotype occurred a few times. V gene TRBV3-1 combines with J gene TRBJ1-2; D possibly corresponds to TRBD1 (5 bases). V lost 5 bases, J lost 4 bases, and 17 bases lay in between. CDR3 length: 15 residues. The germline CDR1 and CDR2 sequences are LGHDT and YNNKEL (reference sequence). In nucleotides, the CDR3 is TGTGCCAGCAGCTATTTCCGGGGCTCTGGCTATGGCTACACCTTC. Encoded protein: CASSYFRGSGYGYTF.

The table lists this clonotype with a count of one. Being one base from a much bigger clone, this may be a read error. The chain has TRBV28 and TRBJ2-4, with D possibly being TRBD1 or TRBD2 (5 bases each). The germline gives CDR1 MDHEN, CDR2 SYDVKM. CDR3 length: 17 residues. DNA of the CDR3: TGTGCCAGCAGTGCCTCGGGACGAGTTCTAGCCAAAAACACTCAGTACTTC. Translating it yields CASSASGRVLAKNTQYF.

In its sample, this clonotype was seen many times. The chain has TRBV5-1 and TRBJ2-3; D gene unclear. The germline V gene has CDR1 SGHRS and CDR2 YFSETQ. Trimming took 0 bases from V and 5 from J, leaving 10 bases between them. There are 14 residues in the CDR3. CDR3 sequence reads: CASSLGQIKDTQYF. CDR3 DNA: TGCGCCAGCAGCTTGGGGCAGATTAAAGATACGCAGTATTTT.

The rearrangement uses TRBV6-2 or TRBV6-3 and TRBJ1-2; D is ambiguous. The germline V gene has CDR1 MNHEY and CDR2 SVGEGT. With 7 bases removed from V and 7 bases from J, the gap between germline ends came to 25 bases. CDR3 length: 16 residues. The CDR3 reads CASIRGVSSNLFGYTF. The CDR3 DNA reads TGTGCCAGCATCCGCGGGGTCTCGTCCAATTTGTTTGGCTACACCTTC.

The DNA for the CDR3 is TGTGCCAGCAGCCAAGATTGGGGTACCACAGATACGCAGTATTTT. Its protein is CASSQDWGTTDTQYF. V is TRBV4-2 and J is TRBJ2-3, with D uncertain. Trimming stripped 0 bases from V and 2 bases from J, with 9 bases between. This CDR3 has 15 amino acids. Germline assignment: CDR1 LGHNA and CDR2 YNFKEQ.

J is TRBJ2-3 and V is TRBV24-1, with TRBD2 matching 14 bases. Per germline, CDR1 KGHDR and CDR2 SFDVKD. CDR3 length: 15 amino acids. Losses at the gene ends were 9 bases for V and 4 bases for J; bases not matched to a gene: 5. The CDR3 DNA reads TGTGCCACCGCCGGGACTAGCGGGAGCGCAGATACGCAGTATTTT. Amino acids: CATAGTSGSADTQYF.